This T cell receptor beta chain was sequenced in a study of T cells expressing NK-cell markers. Study-level information: It was sorted CD3+CD56-NKG2C+, CD3+CD56+NKG2C- and CD3+CD56+NKG2C+ T cells that provided the TCR beta repertoires. General study points: Of the CD8+ T cell pool in about 6 donors, roughly 1.0-8% was accounted for by dominant NKG2C+ clonotypes.

Germline CDR1 reads SGHAT; CDR2 reads FQNNGV. The CDR3 spans 16 residues. As to this clonotype: Its antigen is unidentified.

TCRdb derives one entry per CDR3 protein from the 5' RACE reads, leaving out DNA. The sample totals more than 250,000 distinct CDR3 sequences. The source of this sequence is a man aged 18 to 30 in good health. What was sequenced was blood T cells: a sorted CD56 or NKG2C T cell subset, CD4+ or CD8+ T cells, or bulk PBMC T cells (not recorded which). This chain uses TRBV11-2 with TRBJ2-5. The CDR3 spells CASSLVSPRFQETQYF.